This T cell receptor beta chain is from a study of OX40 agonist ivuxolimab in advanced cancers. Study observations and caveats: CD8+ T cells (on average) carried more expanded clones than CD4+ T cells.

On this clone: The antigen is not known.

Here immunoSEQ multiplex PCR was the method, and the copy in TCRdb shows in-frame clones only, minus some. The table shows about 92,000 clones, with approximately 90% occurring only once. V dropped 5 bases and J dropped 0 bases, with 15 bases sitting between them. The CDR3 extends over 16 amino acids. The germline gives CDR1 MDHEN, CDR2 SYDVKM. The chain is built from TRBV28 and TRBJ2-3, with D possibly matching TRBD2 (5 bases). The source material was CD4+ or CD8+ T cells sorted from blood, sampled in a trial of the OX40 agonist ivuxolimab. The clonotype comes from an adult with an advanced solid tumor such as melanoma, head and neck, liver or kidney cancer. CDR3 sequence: CASSSRTDVSTDTQYF. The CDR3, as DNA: TGTGCCAGCAGTAGCAGGACTGATGTTAGCACAGATACGCAGTATTTT.